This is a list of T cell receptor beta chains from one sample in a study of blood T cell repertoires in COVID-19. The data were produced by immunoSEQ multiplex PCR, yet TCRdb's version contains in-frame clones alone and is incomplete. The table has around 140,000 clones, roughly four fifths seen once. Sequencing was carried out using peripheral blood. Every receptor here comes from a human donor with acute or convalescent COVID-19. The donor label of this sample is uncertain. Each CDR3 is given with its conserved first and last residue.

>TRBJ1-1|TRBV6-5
CASSYLDGGNTEAFF
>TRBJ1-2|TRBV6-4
CASSLYLLETGGDGYTF
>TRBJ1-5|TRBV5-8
CASSAGTLGYSNQPQHF
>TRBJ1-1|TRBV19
CASRPEGDAMGNTEAFF
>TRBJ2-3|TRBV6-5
CASRLAGTDTQYF
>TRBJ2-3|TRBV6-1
CASSDRDRITDTQYF
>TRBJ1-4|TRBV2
CASSGQGRTEKLFF
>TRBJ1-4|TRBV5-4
CASSPGQVWGEKLFF
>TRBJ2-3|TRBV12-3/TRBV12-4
CASYLDTQYF
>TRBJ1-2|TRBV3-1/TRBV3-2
CASSQGTGYGYTF
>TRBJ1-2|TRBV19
CASNKGLNYGYTF
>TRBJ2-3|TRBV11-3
CASSLGRLAPTDTQYF
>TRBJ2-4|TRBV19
CASSSRLAGGKNIQYF
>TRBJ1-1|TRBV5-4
CASSLGGHGDTEAFF
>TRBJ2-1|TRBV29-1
CSVGAQGFLSNEQFF
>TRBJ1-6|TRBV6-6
CASSPSELSSPLHF
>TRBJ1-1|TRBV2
CASSAARTGGTEAFF
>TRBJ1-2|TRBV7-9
CASSFRQGPNYGYTF
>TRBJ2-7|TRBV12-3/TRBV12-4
CASSLASYEQYF
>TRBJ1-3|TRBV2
CASSEERSGTGNTIYF
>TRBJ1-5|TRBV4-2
CASSQGQADNQPQHF
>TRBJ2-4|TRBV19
CASSIRSGTRSIIQYF
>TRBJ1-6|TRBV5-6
CASSLSGYNSPLHF
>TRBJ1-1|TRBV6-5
CASSYGQRAFF
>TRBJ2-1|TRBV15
CATSRTWQGSNEQFF
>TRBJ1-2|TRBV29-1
CTFADREVGYGYTF
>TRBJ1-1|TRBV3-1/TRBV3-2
CASSHRTGREAFF
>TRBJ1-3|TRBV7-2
CASSLASGGNTIYF